The rows below give T cell receptor beta chains drawn from one sample of a study of T cell responses to AZD1222 COVID-19 vaccine. TCRdb's table, derived via immunoSEQ multiplex PCR, lists solely in-frame clones and lacks some. The table has about 100,000 clones, about 90% seen once. The input for sequencing was peripheral blood, taken on day 0 of MenACWY control vaccination. The receptor source for this set is an adult in good health. CDR3s include the opening cysteine and the closing phenylalanine or tryptophan. D genes are given only for firm matches. Size is stated for part of the rows, as once, few or many counts, or as a class when the clone is expanded.

j_gene	len	abundance	d_gene	v_gene	CDR3aa	CDR3nt
TRBJ2-7	13	NA	TRBD2	TRBV30	CASGLAGDYEQYF	TGTGCCTCCGGACTAGCGGGAGACTACGAGCAGTACTTC
TRBJ2-1	11	NA	NA	TRBV13	CASSQGTLQFF	TGTGCCAGCAGCCAAGGGACATTGCAGTTCTTC
TRBJ1-4	15	NA	TRBD1	TRBV5-4	CASSVDRGTNEKLFF	TGTGCCAGCAGCGTGGACAGGGGCACTAATGAAAAACTGTTTTTT
TRBJ2-7	15	NA	NA	TRBV7-9	CASSRTGLSSYEQYF	TGTGCCAGCAGCCGGACGGGACTTAGCTCCTACGAGCAGTACTTC
TRBJ1-5	15	once	TRBD1	TRBV27	CASSLHGTGVQPQHF	TGTGCCAGCAGTTTACACGGGACAGGGGTTCAGCCCCAGCATTTT
TRBJ2-5	16	few	TRBD2	TRBV7-2	CASSLTLAGGGETQYF	TGTGCCAGCAGCTTGACCCTGGCGGGGGGCGGGGAGACCCAGTACTTC
TRBJ2-2	15	NA	NA	TRBV3-1/TRBV3-2	CASSYPGGGTGELFF	TGTGCTAGCAGCTACCCAGGGGGAGGAACCGGGGAGCTGTTTTTT
TRBJ1-2	13	NA	TRBD1	TRBV12-3/TRBV12-4	CASRLTGDYGYTF	TGTGCCAGCAGACTAACAGGGGATTATGGCTACACCTTC
TRBJ2-7	15	NA	TRBD2	TRBV28	CASSLALLAGGPRDF	TGTGCCAGCAGTCTGGCTCTCCTAGCGGGAGGGCCCAGGGACTTC
TRBJ2-5	15	NA	TRBD1	TRBV7-2	CASSLALGQAETQYF	TGTGCCAGCAGCTTAGCGTTGGGACAGGCAGAGACCCAGTACTTC
TRBJ1-1	17	NA	NA	TRBV5-1	CASSAAVVGPGGTEAFF	TGCGCCAGCAGCGCGGCCGTTGTGGGCCCTGGAGGCACTGAAGCTTTCTTT
TRBJ2-4	14	NA	TRBD1	TRBV28	CASSLRQGQNIQYF	TGTGCCAGCAGCCTCAGACAGGGGCAAAACATTCAGTACTTC
TRBJ2-5	15	NA	TRBD2	TRBV7-8	CASSLSGGHQETQYF	TGTGCCAGCAGCCTTAGCGGGGGGCACCAAGAGACCCAGTACTTC
TRBJ1-1	11	NA	NA	TRBV12-3/TRBV12-4	CASSPPGPSFF	TGTGCCAGCAGTCCCCCGGGACCCAGCTTCTTT
TRBJ2-1	15	few	TRBD1	TRBV28	CASSRGGGSYNEQFF	TGTGCCAGCAGTAGAGGGGGCGGTTCCTACAATGAGCAGTTCTTC
TRBJ1-2	18	NA	NA	TRBV19	CASSISGSPGHTFYGYTF	TGTGCCAGTAGTATTAGTGGGTCTCCGGGACACACCTTCTATGGCTACACCTTC
TRBJ1-2	15	NA	TRBD1	TRBV19	CASNNLGQGAHGYTF	TGTGCCAGTAACAACCTGGGACAGGGGGCTCATGGCTACACCTTC
TRBJ1-1	14	NA	NA	TRBV19	CASSIGTVNTEAFF	TGTGCCAGTAGTATAGGGACAGTGAACACTGAAGCTTTCTTT
TRBJ1-3	15	once	NA	TRBV7-2	CASSLGRAAGNTIYF	TGTGCCAGCAGCTTAGGCAGGGCTGCGGGAAACACCATATATTTT
TRBJ1-6	15	NA	NA	TRBV5-1	CASSLGGGVNSPLHF	TGCGCCAGCAGCTTGGGGGGGGGAGTCAATTCACCCCTCCACTTT
TRBJ1-1	12	NA	NA	TRBV6-2/TRBV6-3	CASSYDGAKAFF	TGTGCCAGCAGTTACGATGGTGCAAAAGCTTTCTTT
TRBJ2-2	13	NA	NA	TRBV28	CASSSYRTGELFF	TGTGCCAGCAGTTCCTACAGGACCGGGGAGCTGTTTTTT
TRBJ2-7	15	NA	TRBD1	TRBV7-9	CASSSRDRTTYEQYF	TGTGCCAGCAGCTCGAGGGACAGAACAACCTACGAGCAGTACTTC
TRBJ1-1	15	NA	NA	TRBV10-2	CASSEPLDSNTEAFF	TGCGCCAGCAGTGAGCCGTTGGACAGTAACACTGAAGCTTTCTTT
TRBJ1-3	13	NA	NA	TRBV2	CASRGRRGNTIYF	TGTGCCAGCAGAGGACGGCGGGGAAACACCATATATTTT
TRBJ1-5	14	NA	NA	TRBV3-1/TRBV3-2	CASSQTMGGQPQHF	TGTGCCAGCAGCCAAACAATGGGGGGTCAGCCCCAGCATTTT
TRBJ1-2	14	NA	TRBD1	TRBV19	CASSSGQQTDGYTF	TGTGCCAGTAGTTCGGGACAGCAGACAGATGGCTACACCTTC
TRBJ1-4	16	many	NA	TRBV7-2	CASSLEVGAVGEKLFF	TGTGCCAGCAGCTTAGAAGTGGGGGCGGTAGGGGAAAAACTGTTTTTT
TRBJ1-5	14	NA	NA	TRBV6-2/TRBV6-3	CASSRVRGNQPQHF	TGTGCCAGCAGCAGGGTCCGGGGTAATCAGCCCCAGCATTTT
TRBJ2-5	13	NA	NA	TRBV19	CASSSGQWETQYF	TGTGCCAGTAGTTCGGGGCAATGGGAGACCCAGTACTTC
TRBJ2-7	17	NA	NA	TRBV21-1	CASSKKGGSGASYEQYF	TGTGCCAGCAGCAAAAAAGGAGGTAGCGGGGCCTCGTACGAGCAGTACTTC
TRBJ2-2	17	NA	NA	TRBV7-2	CASSLAVWSVGTGELFF	TGTGCCAGCAGCTTAGCTGTATGGAGCGTTGGCACCGGGGAGCTGTTTTTT
TRBJ1-5	13	NA	NA	TRBV7-2	CATGGGVRQPQHF	TGTGCCACCGGGGGTGGGGTAAGGCAGCCCCAGCATTTT
TRBJ2-2	14	NA	NA	TRBV7-2	CASSLRGGPGELFF	TGTGCCAGCAGCTTAAGGGGGGGCCCCGGGGAGCTGTTTTTT
TRBJ2-6	17	NA	NA	TRBV3-1/TRBV3-2	CASSHGTGISGANVLTF	TGTGCCAGCAGCCATGGTACAGGGATCTCTGGGGCCAACGTCCTGACTTTC
TRBJ1-3	17	NA	NA	TRBV5-4	CASSLGGSGPSGNTIYF	TGTGCCAGCAGCTTGGGGGGAAGCGGGCCCTCTGGAAACACCATATATTTT
TRBJ2-1	13	once	NA	TRBV7-2	CASSQTSYNEQFF	TGTGCCAGCAGCCAGACTAGCTACAATGAGCAGTTCTTC
TRBJ2-1	16	NA	TRBD2	TRBV6-2/TRBV6-3	CASSYYAAGGQDEQFF	TGTGCCAGCAGTTACTACGCTGCGGGGGGGCAGGATGAGCAGTTCTTC
TRBJ2-3	16	NA	TRBD2	TRBV19	CASSVTTSGGRDTQYF	TGTGCCAGTAGTGTTACGACTAGCGGGGGGCGCGATACGCAGTATTTT
TRBJ2-4	13	NA	NA	TRBV2	CASRTQGKGIQYF	TGTGCCAGCAGAACGCAGGGGAAGGGCATTCAGTACTTC
TRBJ1-2	17	NA	NA	TRBV9	CASSVGVLGEDNYGYTF	TGTGCCAGCAGCGTAGGAGTTTTAGGGGAAGATAACTATGGCTACACCTTC
TRBJ1-4	15	NA	TRBD1	TRBV4-1	CATRAGTGGYEKLFF	TGCGCCACCCGGGCAGGGACAGGGGGTTATGAAAAACTGTTTTTT
TRBJ2-7	15	NA	TRBD1	TRBV6-1	CASSELGDSYYEQYF	TGTGCCAGCAGTGAATTAGGGGACAGTTACTACGAGCAGTACTTC
TRBJ1-4	15	NA	TRBD1	TRBV4-1	CASSQRQGVNEKLFF	TGCGCCAGCAGCCAGCGACAGGGAGTTAATGAAAAACTGTTTTTT